These T cell receptor beta chains were read from a single sample in a study of blood T cell repertoires in COVID-19. Profiling relied on immunoSEQ multiplex PCR, and the TCRdb table lists in-frame clones only, not all of them. Among about 280,000 clones, 65% to 90% were seen once, and the ten largest hold 4% to 6%. The sample taken for sequencing was peripheral blood. All receptors come from a man aged 45-60 years with active or convalescent COVID-19. The CDR3 runs from the conserved cysteine through the conserved F or W. D genes are given only for firm matches. A clone size is listed for some rows: how often the clone was seen (once, few, many), or a class if it is expanded.

clone size	J gene	V gene	D gene	CDR3 protein	CDR3 DNA
-	TRBJ1-2	TRBV6-5	-	CASGARVTGNKGYTF	TGTGCCAGCGGAGCCCGGGTTACAGGGAATAAAGGCTACACCTTC
-	TRBJ2-7	TRBV6-1	-	CASSESYGYEQYF	TGTGCCAGCAGTGAATCATACGGGTATGAGCAGTACTTC
-	TRBJ1-5	TRBV28	-	CASGNRVVNQPQHF	TGTGCCAGCGGAAACAGGGTCGTGAATCAGCCCCAGCATTTT
once	TRBJ2-7	TRBV20-1	-	CSASALYEQYF	TGCAGTGCTAGCGCACTGTACGAGCAGTACTTC
few	TRBJ1-5	TRBV12-5	-	CASGLDGYQPQHF	TGTGCTAGTGGTTTGGACGGTTATCAGCCCCAGCATTTT
-	TRBJ1-4	TRBV6-1	-	CASSEARVTNEKLFF	TGTGCCAGCAGTGAAGCACGGGTGACTAATGAAAAACTGTTTTTT
-	TRBJ1-2	TRBV5-4	TRBD1	CASSNLGQERRGYTF	TGTGCCAGCAGCAACCTCGGACAGGAGCGACGTGGCTACACCTTC
-	TRBJ1-1	TRBV5-1	-	CASSLVAGKNTEAFF	TGCGCCAGCAGCTTGGTTGCGGGGAAGAACACTGAAGCTTTCTTT
-	TRBJ2-5	TRBV7-3	-	CASSREGVGAETQYF	TGTGCCAGCAGCCGCGAAGGGGTGGGGGCGGAGACCCAGTACTTC
-	TRBJ2-1	TRBV29-1	-	CSGMSGTRSYNEQFF	TGCAGCGGGATGTCCGGGACACGCTCCTACAATGAGCAGTTCTTC
few	TRBJ2-7	TRBV4-3	-	CASSPDFAYEQYF	TGCGCCAGCAGCCCCGACTTCGCCTACGAGCAGTACTTC
-	TRBJ1-6	TRBV19	-	CATHRGQSYNSPLHF	TGTGCCACCCATCGAGGGCAGTCCTATAATTCACCCCTCCACTTT
-	TRBJ1-2	TRBV5-4	TRBD1	CASSRDRGLDGYTF	TGTGCCAGCAGCCGGGACAGGGGATTAGATGGCTACACCTTC
-	TRBJ2-2	TRBV24-1	-	CATSDWGRGSAELFF	TGTGCCACCAGTGATTGGGGCCGTGGGTCCGCCGAGCTGTTTTTT
-	TRBJ2-3	TRBV9	-	CASSETGELSTDTQYF	TGTGCCAGCAGCGAAACCGGGGAGCTTAGCACAGATACGCAGTATTTT
-	TRBJ2-3	TRBV9	TRBD1	CASSVATWTGAPRGTDTQYF	TGTGCCAGCAGCGTAGCTACGTGGACAGGGGCCCCTAGGGGCACAGATACGCAGTATTTT
-	TRBJ2-2	TRBV9	-	CASRVGGAHTGELFF	TGTGCCAGCCGCGTGGGGGGGGCTCACACCGGGGAGCTGTTTTTT
-	TRBJ2-1	TRBV5-1	-	CASSPGLHRAFF	TGCGCCAGCAGCCCGGGACTTCATCGAGCGTTCTTC
-	TRBJ1-5	TRBV6-1	-	CASSEGAGAQPQHF	TGTGCCAGCAGTGAAGGGGCAGGGGCCCAGCCCCAGCATTTT
-	TRBJ2-1	TRBV6-6	TRBD2	CASRASGRNNEQFF	TGTGCCAGCAGGGCTAGCGGCCGGAACAATGAGCAGTTCTTC
few	TRBJ2-1	TRBV2	TRBD2	CASSEITSGGEQFF	TGTGCCAGCAGTGAAATCACTAGCGGGGGTGAGCAGTTCTTC
-	TRBJ2-6	TRBV5-1	-	CASNIGGLSGANVLTF	TGCGCCAGCAACATTGGGGGCCTCTCTGGGGCCAACGTCCTGACTTTC